This T cell receptor beta chain was observed in a study of blood T cells in healthy people across ages. Study in general: Per every two T cells, about one barcoded beta molecule was captured by template switching. General study points: Naive CD4+ cell counts and diversity both ran higher in long-lived than in aged donors.

For this clonotype: Antigen specificity is unknown.

Healthy Russian Caucasian donors spanned ages about 6 to 95 years. Then a second PCR, running roughly 7 to 11 cycles, was carried out with a sample-barcoded 5' primer and a J-beta primer mix. Every cDNA molecule bore a tag from a template-switch adaptor containing 12 random nucleotides. MiXCR, run by TCRdb on the 5' RACE reads, gives a single entry per CDR3 protein. The table has around 2 million distinct CDR3 sequences, about two fifths seen once. V was cut by 5 bases and J by 4 bases, with 12 bases left in between. Per the germline V gene, CDR1 is MNHNY and CDR2 is SVGAGI (reference sequence). The CDR3 loop spans 13 amino acids.

The chain is built from TRBV6-6 and TRBJ2-7; TRBD1 might be the D (5 bases). The sequence derives from a human donor in good health. Sample: blood. CDR3 sequence (DNA): TGTGCCAGCAGTACTGGACACCTTTACGAGCAGTACTTC. This codes for CASSTGHLYEQYF.